The 7 T cell receptor beta chains in this list originate from one sample, sequenced in a study of T cells expressing NK-cell markers. With the 5' RACE reads reprocessed, TCRdb shows one record per CDR3 protein and no DNA. The table for this sample gives a few hundred thousand distinct CDR3 sequences. Specimen: blood T cells: a sorted CD56 or NKG2C T cell subset, CD4+ or CD8+ T cells, or bulk PBMC T cells (not recorded which). Every receptor here comes from a man aged 18 to 70 in good health.

This chain links TRBV21-1 with TRBJ2-7; the TCRdb call, TRBD2, lacks DNA for checking. TRBV21-1 is listed as a pseudogene. This CDR3 contains 16 residues. The CDR3: CASSTGLAGASYEQYF.

This chain joins TRBV15 and TRBJ2-1; TCRdb outputs TRBD2, but without DNA this stays unchecked. Germline V lookup: CDR1 LNHNV, CDR2 YYDKDF (reference sequence). The CDR3 sequence is 20 residues long. The CDR3 spells CATSRAPGLAGGSSYNEQFF.

V gene TRBV5-1 combines with J gene TRBJ2-5; absent DNA, TCRdb's TRBD2 call cannot be checked. Germline CDR1 reads SGHRS; CDR2 reads YFSETQ. The CDR3 consists of 16 residues. CDR3 residues: CASRWGTRWGRETQYF.

The chain joins TRBV27 to TRBJ1-5; no DNA is available, so the TRBD1 call from TCRdb remains unchecked. The CDR3 runs 15 residues. CDR1 and CDR2 (germline): MNHEY, SMNVEV (reference sequence). Here the CDR3 reads CASSKRQGGNQPQHF.

V gene TRBV5-1 combines with J gene TRBJ1-5. Germline V gene sequence: CDR1 SGHRS, CDR2 YFSETQ. This CDR3 is built from 17 residues. This CDR3 is CASSLDGVGRSNQPQHF. Supplemented by reference TRBV5-1 and TRBJ1-5, the full variable domain reads KAGVTQTPRYLIKTRGQQVTLSCSPISGHRSVSWYQQTPGQGLQFLFEYFSETQRNKGNFPGRFSGRQFSNSRSEMNVSTLELGDSALYLCASSLDGVGRSNQPQHFGDGTRLSIL.

V and J are TRBV20-1 and TRBJ2-3; absent DNA, TCRdb's TRBD1 call cannot be checked. Germline values: CDR1 DFQATT, CDR2 SNEGSKA (reference sequence). This CDR3 spans 17 amino acids. The CDR3 sequence is CSARAASRTFGTDTQYF.

The chain recombines TRBV6-1 with TRBJ2-3; TCRdb returns TRBD1, unconfirmable since there is no DNA. The CDR3 covers 17 residues. The germline V gene encodes CDR1 MNHNS and CDR2 SASEGT. CDR3 loop: CASSERGSSPITDTQYF.